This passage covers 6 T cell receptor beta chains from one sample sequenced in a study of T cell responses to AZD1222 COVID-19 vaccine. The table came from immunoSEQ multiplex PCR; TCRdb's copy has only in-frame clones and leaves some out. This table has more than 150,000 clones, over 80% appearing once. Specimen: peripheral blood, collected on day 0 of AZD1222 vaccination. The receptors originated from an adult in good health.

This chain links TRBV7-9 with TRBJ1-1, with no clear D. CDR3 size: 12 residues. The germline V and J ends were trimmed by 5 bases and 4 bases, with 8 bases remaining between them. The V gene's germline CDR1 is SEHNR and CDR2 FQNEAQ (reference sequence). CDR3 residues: CASSPLGTEAFF. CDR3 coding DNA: TGTGCCAGCAGCCCACTCGGCACTGAAGCTTTCTTT.

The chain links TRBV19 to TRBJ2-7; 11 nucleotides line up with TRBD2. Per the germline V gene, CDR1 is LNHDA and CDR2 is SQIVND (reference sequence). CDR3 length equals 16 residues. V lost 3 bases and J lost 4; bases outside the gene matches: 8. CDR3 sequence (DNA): TGTGCCAGTAGTATGGGAGGAACTAGCGGGAGTTACGAGCAGTACTTC. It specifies CASSMGGTSGSYEQYF.

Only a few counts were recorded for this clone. The CDR3 DNA is TGTGCCAGCAGCGGGACAGGGGGCAAAAATTCACCCCTCCACTTT. This sequence encodes CASSGTGGKNSPLHF. The chain is built from TRBV5-5 and TRBJ1-6; TRBD1 aligns across 12 bases. Looked up from germline, CDR1 is SGHKS and CDR2 is YYEKEE (reference sequence). The CDR3 is 15 amino acids. With V trimmed by 4 bases and J by 7 bases, 3 bases remained unmatched.

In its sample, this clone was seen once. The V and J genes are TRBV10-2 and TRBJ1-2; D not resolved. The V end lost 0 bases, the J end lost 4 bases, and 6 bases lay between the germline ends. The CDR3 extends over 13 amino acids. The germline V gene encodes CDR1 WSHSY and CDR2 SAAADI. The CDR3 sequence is CASSESRFYGYTF. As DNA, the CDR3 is TGCGCCAGCAGTGAGTCCAGATTCTATGGCTACACCTTC.

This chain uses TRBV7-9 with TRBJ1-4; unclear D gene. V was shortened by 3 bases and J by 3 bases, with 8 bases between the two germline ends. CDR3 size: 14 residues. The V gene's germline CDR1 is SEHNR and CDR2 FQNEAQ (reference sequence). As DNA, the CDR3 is TGTGCCAGCAGCTTGTTGGGATCTAATGAAAAACTGTTTTTT. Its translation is CASSLLGSNEKLFF.

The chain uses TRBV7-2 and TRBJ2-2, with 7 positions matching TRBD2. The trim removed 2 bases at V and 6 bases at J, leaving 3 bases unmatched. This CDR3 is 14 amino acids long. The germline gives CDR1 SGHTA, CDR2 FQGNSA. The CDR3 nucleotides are TGTGCCAGCAGCTTATTGGGGGGGGCCGGGGAGCTGTTTTTT. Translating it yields CASSLLGGAGELFF. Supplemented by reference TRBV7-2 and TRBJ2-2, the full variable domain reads GAGVSQSPSNKVTEKGKDVELRCDPISGHTALYWYRQSLGQGLEFLIYFQGNSAPDKSGLPSDRFSAERTGGSVSTLTIQRTQQEDSAVYLCASSLLGGAGELFFGEGSRLTVL.